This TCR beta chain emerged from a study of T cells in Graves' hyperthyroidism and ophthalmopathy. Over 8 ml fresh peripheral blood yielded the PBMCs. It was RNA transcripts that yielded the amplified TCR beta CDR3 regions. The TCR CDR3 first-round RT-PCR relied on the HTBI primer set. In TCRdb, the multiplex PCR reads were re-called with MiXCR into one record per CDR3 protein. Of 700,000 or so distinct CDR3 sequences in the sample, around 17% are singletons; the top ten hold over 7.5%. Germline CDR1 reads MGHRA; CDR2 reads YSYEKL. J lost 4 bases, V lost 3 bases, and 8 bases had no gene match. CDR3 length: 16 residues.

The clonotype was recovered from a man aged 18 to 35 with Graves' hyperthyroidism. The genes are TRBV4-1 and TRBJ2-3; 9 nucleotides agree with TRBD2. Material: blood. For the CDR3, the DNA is TGCGCCAGCAGCCATGGGACTAGCCAGGGGGCAGATACGCAGTATTTT. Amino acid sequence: CASSHGTSQGADTQYF.